A selection of T cell receptor beta chains follows, all from one sample in a study of control samples from healthy donors and cancer patients. The repertoire was sequenced with immunoSEQ multiplex PCR; TCRdb's copy has only in-frame clones and lacks some. The sample has just over 90,000 clones, around 86% seen once. The sequenced material came from blood. The receptors originated from a woman aged 45 to 65 in good health. The conserved cysteine and the conserved F or W are not part of the CDR3 here.

J: TRBJ2-1
V: TRBV4-3
CDR3: ASSQDRLTGGEQF

J: TRBJ2-2
V: TRBV6-2/TRBV6-3
CDR3: ASSYRQGRSGELF

J: TRBJ2-3
V: TRBV15
CDR3: ATSRASRTTDTQY

J: TRBJ2-1
V: TRBV7-2
CDR3: ASHSGLGYNEQF

J: TRBJ2-4
V: TRBV5-4
CDR3: ASSTSQGASSKNIQY

J: TRBJ2-5
V: TRBV5-1
CDR3: ASSFRSGGAETQY

J: TRBJ2-5
V: TRBV18
CDR3: ASSPGLKETQY

J: TRBJ1-6
V: TRBV7-8
CDR3: ASSDGGSPLH

J: TRBJ2-1
V: TRBV15
CDR3: ATSRGGRSYNEQF

J: TRBJ2-7
V: TRBV7-2
CDR3: ASSSRFPSSYEQY

J: TRBJ1-1
V: TRBV7-3
CDR3: ASSPLLNTEAF

J: TRBJ2-7
V: TRBV18
CDR3: ASQIAGAEQY

J: TRBJ2-5
V: TRBV18
CDR3: ASSPPWAKETQY

J: TRBJ1-2
V: TRBV7-2
CDR3: ASSLEIPIGGAGYT

J: TRBJ2-1
V: TRBV29-1
CDR3: SAQGLAASNEQF

J: TRBJ1-2
V: TRBV6-5
CDR3: ASSYSLTTGVLGYT

J: TRBJ2-3
V: TRBV7-2
CDR3: ASNSGGRSTDTQY

J: TRBJ1-1
V: TRBV29-1
CDR3: SVETVNTEAF

J: TRBJ1-6
V: TRBV7-9
CDR3: ASTKQGIASPLH

J: TRBJ1-5
V: TRBV7-2
CDR3: ASSQDSLSRQPQH

J: TRBJ2-1
V: TRBV5-1
CDR3: ASSVGWGGGYYNEQF

J: TRBJ2-5
V: TRBV5-5
CDR3: ASSLEEGRETQY

J: TRBJ2-1
V: TRBV20-1
CDR3: SAQGDEQF

J: TRBJ1-2
V: TRBV5-1
CDR3: ASSGRDRGSLDGYT

J: TRBJ1-6
V: TRBV11-3
CDR3: ASSLEGLNSPLH

J: TRBJ1-4
V: TRBV4-1
CDR3: ASSRGQGAMSNEKLF

J: TRBJ1-3
V: TRBV18
CDR3: ASSPWRPFPDSGNTIY

J: TRBJ2-4
V: TRBV7-9
CDR3: ASSLPRGSPLAKNIQY